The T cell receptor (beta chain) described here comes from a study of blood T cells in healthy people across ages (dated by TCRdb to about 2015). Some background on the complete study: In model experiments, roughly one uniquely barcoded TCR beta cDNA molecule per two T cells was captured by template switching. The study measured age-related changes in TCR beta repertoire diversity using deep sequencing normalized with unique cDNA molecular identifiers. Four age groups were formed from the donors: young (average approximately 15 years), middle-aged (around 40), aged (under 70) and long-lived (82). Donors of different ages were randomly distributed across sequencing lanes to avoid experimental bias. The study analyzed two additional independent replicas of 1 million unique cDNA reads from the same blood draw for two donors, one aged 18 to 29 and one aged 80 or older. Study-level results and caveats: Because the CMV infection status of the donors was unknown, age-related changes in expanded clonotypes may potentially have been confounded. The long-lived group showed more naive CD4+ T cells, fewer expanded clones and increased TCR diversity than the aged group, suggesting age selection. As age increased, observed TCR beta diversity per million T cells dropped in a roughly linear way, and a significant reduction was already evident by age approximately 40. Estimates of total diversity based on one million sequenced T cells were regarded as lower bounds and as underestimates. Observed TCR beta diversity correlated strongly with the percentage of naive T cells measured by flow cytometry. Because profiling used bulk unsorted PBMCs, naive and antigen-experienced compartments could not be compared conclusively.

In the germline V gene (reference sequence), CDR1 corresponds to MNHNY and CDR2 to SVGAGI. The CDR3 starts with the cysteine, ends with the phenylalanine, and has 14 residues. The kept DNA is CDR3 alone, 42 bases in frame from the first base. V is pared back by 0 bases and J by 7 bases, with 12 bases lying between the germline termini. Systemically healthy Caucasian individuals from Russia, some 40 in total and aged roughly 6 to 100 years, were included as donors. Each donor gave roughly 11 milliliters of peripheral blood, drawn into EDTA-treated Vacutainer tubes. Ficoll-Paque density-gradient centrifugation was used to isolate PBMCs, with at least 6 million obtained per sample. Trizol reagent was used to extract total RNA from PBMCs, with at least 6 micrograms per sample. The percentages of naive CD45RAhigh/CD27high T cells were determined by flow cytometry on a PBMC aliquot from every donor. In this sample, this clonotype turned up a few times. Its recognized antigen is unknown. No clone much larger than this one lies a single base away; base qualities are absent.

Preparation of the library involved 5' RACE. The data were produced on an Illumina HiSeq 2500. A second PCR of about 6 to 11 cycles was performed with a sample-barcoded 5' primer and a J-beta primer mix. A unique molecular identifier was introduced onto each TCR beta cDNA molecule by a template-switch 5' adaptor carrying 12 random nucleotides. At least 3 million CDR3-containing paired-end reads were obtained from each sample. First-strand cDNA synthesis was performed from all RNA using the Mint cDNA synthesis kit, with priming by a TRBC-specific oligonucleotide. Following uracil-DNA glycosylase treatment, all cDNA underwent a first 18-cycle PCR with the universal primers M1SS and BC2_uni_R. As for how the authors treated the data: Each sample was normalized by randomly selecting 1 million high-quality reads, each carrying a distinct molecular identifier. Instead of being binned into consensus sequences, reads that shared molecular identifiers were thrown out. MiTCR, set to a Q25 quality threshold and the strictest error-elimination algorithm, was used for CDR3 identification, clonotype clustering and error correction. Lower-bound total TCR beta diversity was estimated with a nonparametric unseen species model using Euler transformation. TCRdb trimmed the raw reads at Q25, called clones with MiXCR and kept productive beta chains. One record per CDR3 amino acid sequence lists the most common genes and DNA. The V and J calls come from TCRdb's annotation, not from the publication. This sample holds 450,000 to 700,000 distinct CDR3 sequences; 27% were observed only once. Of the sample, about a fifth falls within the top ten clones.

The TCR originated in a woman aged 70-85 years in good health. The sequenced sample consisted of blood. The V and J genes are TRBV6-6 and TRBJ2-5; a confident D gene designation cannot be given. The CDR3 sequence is CASSYSTFSGTQYF. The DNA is TGTGCCAGCAGTTACTCGACTTTTAGTGGGACCCAGTACTTC.